This T cell receptor (beta chain) was retrieved from a study of cytomegalovirus exposure and HLA in healthy donors. A multiplex PCR was run with 60 Vbeta primers and 13 Jbeta primers. TCRdb's copy holds only in-frame clones and misses some; the assay was immunoSEQ multiplex PCR. The table shows around 140,000 clones, with 76% occurring only once. Trimming cost V 2 bases and J 4 bases; bases outside gene matches: 5. The CDR3 has 15 amino acids. Germline loops: CDR1 SGHVS, CDR2 FNYEAQ. Remarks on this clone: What it binds is not known.

Study-level findings and limits: Researchers counted 150 to 200 TCR beta chains as cytomegalovirus-associated. Another analysis was done later, and it associated 15,000 or so TCR beta sequences with HLA alleles at 0.05 false discovery rate.

Sequenced input: PBMCs. This receptor was obtained from a man aged 40-49 years in good health and CMV-seronegative. The chain couples TRBV7-6 to TRBJ2-1, with 7 nucleotides matching TRBD2. Here the CDR3 DNA reads TGTGCCAGCAGCTTAACTGGCGGGGGATACAATGAGCAGTTCTTC. Protein product: CASSLTGGGYNEQFF. The full variable domain, rest sourced from reference TRBV7-6 and TRBJ2-1, is GAGVSQSPRYKVTKRGQDVALRCDPISGHVSLYWYRQALGQGPEFLTYFNYEAQQDKSGLPNDRFSAERPEGSISTLTIQRTEQRDSAMYRCASSLTGGGYNEQFFGPGTRLTVL.